The clone carrying this TCR beta chain occurred a few times. The sample comes from a study of control samples from healthy donors and cancer patients. Method: immunoSEQ multiplex PCR; TCRdb's copy keeps in-frame clones and lacks some. The sample carries around 95,000 clones, less than 90% recorded once. The sample was blood. This TCR derives from a woman between 50 and 59 years old in good health.

The chain's CDR3 is CASSFGIGAFF. CDR3 bases: TGTGCCAGCAGTTTCGGAATTGGGGCTTTCTTT. V gene TRBV12-3 or TRBV12-4 combines with J gene TRBJ1-1; D not certain. The CDR3 loop spans 11 amino acids. The V end lost 3 bases, the J end lost 11 bases, and 10 bases lay between the germline ends.